The clone carrying this TCR beta chain was counted between two and nine times. Antigen unknown. Combining a sample-barcoded 5' primer with a J-beta primer mix, a second PCR ran for 7 to 11 cycles. TCRdb ran MiXCR on the 5' RACE reads and lists one entry per CDR3 protein. The table records some 550,000 distinct CDR3 sequences, around half of them present only once. These data belong to a study of blood T cells in healthy people across ages. The study's findings and limits: Naive T cell percentage showed a strong correlation with TCR beta diversity.

Germline V gene sequence: CDR1 LGHDT, CDR2 YNNKEL (reference sequence). V lost 4 bases and J lost 6; bases outside the gene matches: 7. This CDR3 has 15 residues. The specimen was blood. The chain has TRBV3-1 and TRBJ2-1, with 9 bases aligning to TRBD2. The TCR sequence derives from a man older than 75 in good health. This CDR3 reads CASSPGTSRSNEQFF. The CDR3 bases are TGTGCCAGCAGCCCGGGGACTAGCAGGAGCAATGAGCAGTTCTTC.